This TCR beta chain was identified in a study of OX40 agonist ivuxolimab in advanced cancers. Turning to the study itself: Dose-escalation patients were diagnosed with hepatocellular carcinoma, melanoma, renal cell cancer or head and neck cancer. Participants, approximately 81% male, averaged approximately 65 years of age, ranging from roughly 20 to 79. Whole-study findings and limits: More expanded clones were seen, on average, in CD8+ T cells than in CD4+.

The CDR3 totals 15 residues. V lost 3 bases to trimming and J lost 4 bases; unmatched junction nucleotides: 6. Germline CDR1 is SGHRS and CDR2 is YFSETQ. On this clone itself: The antigen is not known.

The data were produced by immunoSEQ multiplex PCR, yet TCRdb's version contains in-frame clones alone and is incomplete. The sample lists some 100,000 clones, approximately 90% seen once, with around 0.58% in the top ten. This TCR was recovered from an adult with an advanced solid tumor such as melanoma, head and neck, liver or kidney cancer. Here the sequenced sample was CD4+ or CD8+ T cells sorted from blood, taken in a trial of the OX40 agonist ivuxolimab. This rearrangement joins TRBV5-1 to TRBJ2-1; TRBD1 aligns across 8 bases. The DNA of the CDR3 is TGCGCCAGCAGCTCACAGGGGGGAGGTTACAATGAGCAGTTCTTC. It codes for CASSSQGGGYNEQFF.